This T cell receptor beta chain was observed in a study of OX40 agonist ivuxolimab in advanced cancers. At the level of the study: Patients were infused with ivuxolimab every 2 weeks at 0.01 to 10 mg/kg.

Germline CDR1 is SGHRS and CDR2 is YFSETQ. Trimming took off 4 bases at V and 8 bases at J, with 10 bases between the two ends. The CDR3 is 13 residues long. This clone has only one observation. What it binds is not known. Findings and limits, study-wide: Clonal expansion by week 6 occurred in CD4+ and CD8+ blood T cells (at 0.1 to 3.0 mg/kg).

Some clones are missing from TCRdb's copy, which holds only in-frame ones; the method was immunoSEQ multiplex PCR. The sample has some 80,000 clones, roughly nine tenths seen once. The sample was CD4+ or CD8+ T cells sorted from blood, taken in a trial of the OX40 agonist ivuxolimab. The chain combines TRBV5-1 with TRBJ1-6; D gene unclear. The source is an adult with an advanced solid tumor such as melanoma, head and neck, liver or kidney cancer. CDR3 loop: CASSLATDSPLHF. The CDR3 region has the DNA TGCGCCAGCAGCCTAGCGACGGATTCACCCCTCCACTTT.